This TCR beta chain was found in a study of chemoradiotherapy in HPV16-positive cancers. About the research overall: Candidate HPV-specific clones and shared TCR motifs came from a couple of HPV16-positive patients.

The study's findings and limits: For HPV16-positive patients, expanding HPV-responsive T cells associated with longer recurrence-free survival. Candidate HPV-specific clones and E7-related TCR motifs grew in tumor during treatment.

Germline CDR1 and CDR2: SGHDN and FVKESK. V shed 2 bases and J shed 7 bases, with 17 bases lying between them. The CDR3 is 15 amino acids. Points on this clone: The antigen is undetermined.

Libraries were prepared by immunoSEQ multiplex PCR; TCRdb keeps only in-frame clonotypes and omits some of them. Among about 8,000 clones listed, around 68% were seen once. Repeated repertoire sampling spanned the course of chemoradiotherapy. The receptor was isolated from a human donor with HPV-associated anogenital cancer. This chain connects TRBV14 to TRBJ1-2; possibly TRBD1 for D (6 bases). This material was acquired from a patient who underwent chemoradiotherapy. CDR3 in DNA: TGTGCCAGCAGCCAAAACCAGGGGCCAGCCAGTGGCTACACCTTC. Translation gives CASSQNQGPASGYTF.